This T cell receptor (beta chain) appears in the sequencing data of a study of blood T cell repertoires in COVID-19. Study-level information: From T cells, B-cell-depleted T cells, or PBMCs came the material, which was cDNA or gDNA.

Grouping used clinical history reported by participants in a survey and questionnaire. V dropped 3 bases and J dropped 0; count of bases not matched to a gene: 13. CDR3 length equals 19 residues. CDR1 is KGHSH and CDR2 is LQKENI in the germline V gene. Produced via immunoSEQ multiplex PCR; TCRdb's table is partial and in-frame only. The sample consists of around 300,000 clones, over 75% of them appearing once. The sequencing input was PBMCs or T cells enriched from blood (not recorded which). This receptor was taken from a man under 40 who had recovered from COVID-19. V usage is TRBV18 and J usage is TRBJ2-5; TRBD2 agrees at 10 bases. In DNA, the CDR3 is TGTGCCAGCTCACCCTGGGGGCCTAGCGGGGGAATGTACCAAGAGACCCAGTACTTC. It yields the protein CASSPWGPSGGMYQETQYF.